Shown below are 8 T cell receptor beta chains from a single sample sequenced in a study of blood T cell repertoires in COVID-19. The protocol was immunoSEQ multiplex PCR, while the TCRdb copy is restricted to in-frame clones and leaves out a portion. Counted here are approximately 280,000 clones, around 90% occurring once; the ten biggest clones make up under 7%. Material for sequencing was peripheral blood. Receptor source: a woman in her 30s with COVID-19, enrolled during active disease.

The chain couples TRBV5-4 to TRBJ2-7; 10 bases fit TRBD1. The CDR3 is 15 residues long. Germline V gene lookup returns CDR1 SGHNT and CDR2 YYREEE (reference sequence). The trim removed 3 bases at V and 5 bases at J, leaving 8 bases unmatched. The CDR3 nucleotides are TGTGCCAGCAGCTCCGACAGGGGGCGCGCGCACGAGCAGTACTTC. Amino acids: CASSSDRGRAHEQYF. Together with reference TRBV5-4 and TRBJ2-7, the CDR3 gives the full variable domain: ETGVTQSPTHLIKTRGQQVTLRCSSQSGHNTVSWYQQALGQGPQFIFQYYREEENGRGNFPPRFSGLQFPNYSSELNVNALELDDSALYLCASSSDRGRAHEQYFGPGTRLTVT.

Concerning this clone itself: Other DNA sequences from this sample encode an identical CDR3 as well. The chain has TRBV5-1 and TRBJ2-3, with D perhaps matching TRBD1 (6 bases). With 5 bases removed from V and 0 bases from J, the gap between germline ends came to 10 bases. The length of the CDR3 is 14 residues. The germline CDR1 and CDR2 sequences are SGHRS and YFSETQ. The CDR3, as DNA: TGCGCCAGCAGACAGGGACCTAGCACAGATACGCAGTATTTT. This codes for CASRQGPSTDTQYF.

The J gene is TRBJ2-5, the V gene TRBV4-1; 7 nucleotides match TRBD1. With V trimmed by 3 bases and J by 1 base, 5 bases remained unmatched. The CDR3 totals 15 residues. Germline-derived CDR1 and CDR2 are MGHRA and YSYEKL. The CDR3 DNA reads TGCGCCAGCAGCCAGCAAGGACAGGTCCAAGAGACCCAGTACTTC. It is translated as CASSQQGQVQETQYF.

The chain uses TRBV4-1 and TRBJ1-5; D unclear. Germline V lookup: CDR1 MGHRA, CDR2 YSYEKL. Trimming left V 3 bases short and J 15 bases short, with 15 bases between. The CDR3 is 12 residues long. The DNA for the CDR3 is TGCGCCAGCAGCCATGGTGACCGACAAATGCATTTT. Translating gives CASSHGDRQMHF.

The genes are TRBV9 and TRBJ1-1, with 7 nucleotides matching TRBD1. J lost 11 bases, V lost 0 bases, and 10 bases had no gene match. Looked up from germline, CDR1 is SGDLS and CDR2 is YYNGEE. This CDR3 region has 14 residues. In nucleotides, the CDR3 is TGTGCCAGCAGCGTAGGTCCCGACAGGGCGGAGGCTTTCTTT. The encoded protein is CASSVGPDRAEAFF.

There are a few counts of this clone. This chain's CDR3 is CASSLKGSYEQYF. The CDR3 region has the DNA TGCGCCAGCAGCTTAAAGGGGTCCTACGAGCAGTACTTC. The chain carries TRBV5-1 and TRBJ2-7; D might be TRBD1 (5 bases). The CDR3 totals 13 residues. Germline CDR1 and CDR2: SGHRS and YFSETQ. Trimming took off 2 bases at V and 1 base at J, with 7 bases between the two ends.

V and J are TRBV19 and TRBJ2-1, with TRBD1 matching 9 bases. Germline CDR1 LNHDA, CDR2 SQIVND (reference sequence). CDR3 length: 13 residues. V was pared by 3 bases and J by 10 bases, with 4 bases of the junction left unmatched. CDR3 sequence reads: CASSMGTGSEQFF. CDR3 DNA sequence: TGTGCCAGTAGTATGGGGACAGGGAGCGAGCAGTTCTTC.

V is TRBV5-4 and J is TRBJ2-6, with TRBD1 as a possible D gene (6 bases). Trimming took 6 bases from V and 0 from J, leaving 22 bases between them. Germline CDR1 and CDR2: SGHNT and YYREEE (reference sequence). This CDR3 has 19 amino acids. CDR3 nucleotide sequence: TGTGCCAGCATAACAGGGTACCCAGAACGAGGCTCTGGGGCCAACGTCCTGACTTTC. It encodes CASITGYPERGSGANVLTF.